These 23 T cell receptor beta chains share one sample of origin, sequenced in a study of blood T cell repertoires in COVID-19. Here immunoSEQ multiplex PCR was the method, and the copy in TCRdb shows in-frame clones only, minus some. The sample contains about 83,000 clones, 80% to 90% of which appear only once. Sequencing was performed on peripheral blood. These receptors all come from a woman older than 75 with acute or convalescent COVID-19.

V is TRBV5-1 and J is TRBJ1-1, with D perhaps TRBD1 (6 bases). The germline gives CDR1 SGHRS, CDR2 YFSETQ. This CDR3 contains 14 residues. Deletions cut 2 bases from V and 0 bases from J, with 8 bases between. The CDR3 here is CASSFGGLNTEAFF. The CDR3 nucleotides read TGCGCCAGCAGCTTTGGGGGCTTGAACACTGAAGCTTTCTTT. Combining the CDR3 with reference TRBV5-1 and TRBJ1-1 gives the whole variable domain KAGVTQTPRYLIKTRGQQVTLSCSPISGHRSVSWYQQTPGQGLQFLFEYFSETQRNKGNFPGRFSGRQFSNSRSEMNVSTLELGDSALYLCASSFGGLNTEAFFGQGTRLTVV.

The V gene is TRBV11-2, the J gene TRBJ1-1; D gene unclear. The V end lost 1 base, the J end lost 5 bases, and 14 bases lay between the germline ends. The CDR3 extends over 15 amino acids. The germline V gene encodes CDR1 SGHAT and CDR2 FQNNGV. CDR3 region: CASSLAGERGTEAFF. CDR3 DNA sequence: TGTGCCAGCAGCTTAGCCGGGGAACGAGGAACTGAAGCTTTCTTT.

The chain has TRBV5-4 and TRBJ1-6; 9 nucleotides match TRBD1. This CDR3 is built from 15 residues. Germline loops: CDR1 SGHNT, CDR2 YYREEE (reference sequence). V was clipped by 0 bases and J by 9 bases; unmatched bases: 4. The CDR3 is CASSLAGTGSSPLHF. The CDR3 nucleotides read TGTGCCAGCAGCTTGGCCGGGACAGGGAGTTCACCCCTCCACTTT. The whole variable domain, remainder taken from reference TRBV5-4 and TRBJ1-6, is ETGVTQSPTHLIKTRGQQVTLRCSSQSGHNTVSWYQQALGQGPQFIFQYYREEENGRGNFPPRFSGLQFPNYSSELNVNALELDDSALYLCASSLAGTGSSPLHFGNGTRLTVT.

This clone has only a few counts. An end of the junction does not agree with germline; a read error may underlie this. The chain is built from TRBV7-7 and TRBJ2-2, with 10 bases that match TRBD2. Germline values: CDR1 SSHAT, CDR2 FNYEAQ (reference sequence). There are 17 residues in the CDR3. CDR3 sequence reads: CASSWTAGGLGTGELFF. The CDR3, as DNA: TGTGCTAGCAGCTGGACAGCGGGGGGGCTAGGCACCGGGGAGCTGTTTTTT.

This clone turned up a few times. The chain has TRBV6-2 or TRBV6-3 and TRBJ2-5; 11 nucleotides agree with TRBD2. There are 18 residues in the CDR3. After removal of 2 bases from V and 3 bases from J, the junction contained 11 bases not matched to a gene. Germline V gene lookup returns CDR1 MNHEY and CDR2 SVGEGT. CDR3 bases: TGTGCCAGCAGTTACACGTTCCTAGCGGGGGGTCAGGAAGAGACCCAGTACTTC. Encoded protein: CASSYTFLAGGQEETQYF.

The CDR3 DNA is TGTGCCAGCAGTTACAATCCAGGTAGCTCCTACGAGCAGTACTTC. Its protein is CASSYNPGSSYEQYF. V is TRBV6-5 and J is TRBJ2-7; D is uncertain. Trimming pared 2 bases from V and 0 bases from J, leaving 11 bases between. CDR1 is MNHEY, CDR2 SVGAGI, per germline. The CDR3 has 15 amino acids.

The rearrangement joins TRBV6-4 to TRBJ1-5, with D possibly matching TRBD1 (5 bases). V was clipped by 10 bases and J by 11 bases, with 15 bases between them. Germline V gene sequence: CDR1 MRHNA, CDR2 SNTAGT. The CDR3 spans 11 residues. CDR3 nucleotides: TGTGCCACTTCGGAGGGGTTGACCCAGCATTTT. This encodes CATSEGLTQHF.

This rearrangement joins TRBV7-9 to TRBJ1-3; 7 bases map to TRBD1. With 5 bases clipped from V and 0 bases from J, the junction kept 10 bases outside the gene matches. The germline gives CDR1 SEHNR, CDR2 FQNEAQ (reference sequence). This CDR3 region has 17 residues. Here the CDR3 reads CASSPGDRSPSGNTIYF. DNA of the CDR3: TGTGCCAGCAGCCCCGGGGACAGATCACCCTCTGGAAACACCATATATTTT.

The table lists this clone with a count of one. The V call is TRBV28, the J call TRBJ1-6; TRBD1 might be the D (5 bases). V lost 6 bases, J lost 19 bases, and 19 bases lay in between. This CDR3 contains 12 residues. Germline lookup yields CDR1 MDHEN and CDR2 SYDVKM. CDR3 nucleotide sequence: TGTGCCAGCAGAACCGGGGGGACTTTGGCTCACTTT. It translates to CASRTGGTLAHF.

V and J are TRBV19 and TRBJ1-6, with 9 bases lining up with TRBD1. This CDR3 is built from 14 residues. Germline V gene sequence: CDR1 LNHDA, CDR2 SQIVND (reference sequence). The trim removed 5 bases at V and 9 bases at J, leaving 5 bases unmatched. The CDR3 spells CASSAGQGPSPLHF. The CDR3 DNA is TGTGCCAGTAGTGCGGGACAGGGCCCTTCACCCCTCCACTTT.

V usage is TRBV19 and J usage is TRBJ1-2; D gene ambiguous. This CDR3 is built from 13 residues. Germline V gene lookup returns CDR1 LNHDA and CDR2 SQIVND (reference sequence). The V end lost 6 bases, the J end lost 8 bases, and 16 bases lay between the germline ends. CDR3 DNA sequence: TGTGCCAGTAGCCCAGACGGTTCGGGGGGCTACACCTTC. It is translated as CASSPDGSGGYTF. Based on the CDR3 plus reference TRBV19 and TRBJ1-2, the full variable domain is DGGITQSPKYLFRKEGQNVTLSCEQNLNHDAMYWYRQDPGQGLRLIYYSQIVNDFQKGDIAEGYSVSREKKESFPLTVTSAQKNPTAFYLCASSPDGSGGYTFGSGTRLTVV.

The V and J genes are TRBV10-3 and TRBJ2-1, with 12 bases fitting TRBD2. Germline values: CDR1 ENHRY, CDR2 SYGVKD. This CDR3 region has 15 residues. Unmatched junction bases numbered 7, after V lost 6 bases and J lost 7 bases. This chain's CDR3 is CAIRSSGGAQNEQFF. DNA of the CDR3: TGTGCCATCAGATCTAGCGGGGGGGCTCAAAATGAGCAGTTCTTC.

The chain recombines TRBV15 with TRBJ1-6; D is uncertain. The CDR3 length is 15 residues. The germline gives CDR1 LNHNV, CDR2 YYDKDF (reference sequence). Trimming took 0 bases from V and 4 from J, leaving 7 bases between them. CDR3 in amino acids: CATSRDGLYNSPLHF. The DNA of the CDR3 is TGTGCCACCAGCAGAGATGGACTTTATAATTCACCCCTCCACTTT. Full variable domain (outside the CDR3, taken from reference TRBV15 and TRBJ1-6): DAMVIQNPRYQVTQFGKPVTLSCSQTLNHNVMYWYQQKSSQAPKLLFHYYDKDFNNEADTPDNFQSRRPNTSFCFLDIRSPGLGDTAMYLCATSRDGLYNSPLHFGNGTRLTVT.

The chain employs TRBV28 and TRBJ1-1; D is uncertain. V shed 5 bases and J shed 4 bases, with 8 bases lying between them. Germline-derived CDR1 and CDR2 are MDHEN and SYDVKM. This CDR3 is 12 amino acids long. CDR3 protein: CASSPPLTEAFF. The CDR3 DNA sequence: TGTGCCAGCAGTCCTCCCCTCACTGAAGCTTTCTTT.

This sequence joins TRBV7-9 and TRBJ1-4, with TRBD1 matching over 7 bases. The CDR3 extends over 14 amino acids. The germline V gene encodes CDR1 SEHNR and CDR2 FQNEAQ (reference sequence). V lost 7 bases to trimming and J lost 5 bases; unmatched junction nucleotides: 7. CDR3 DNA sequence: TGTGCCAGCACCCGGGGACAGTTAAATGAAAAACTGTTTTTT. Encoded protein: CASTRGQLNEKLFF.

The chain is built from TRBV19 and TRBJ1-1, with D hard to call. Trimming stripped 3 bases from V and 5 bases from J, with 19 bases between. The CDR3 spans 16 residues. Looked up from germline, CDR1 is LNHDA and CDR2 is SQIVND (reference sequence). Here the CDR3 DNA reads TGTGCCAGTAGTATCACGGACGGTTCGAGGGATACTGAAGCTTTCTTT. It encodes CASSITDGSRDTEAFF.

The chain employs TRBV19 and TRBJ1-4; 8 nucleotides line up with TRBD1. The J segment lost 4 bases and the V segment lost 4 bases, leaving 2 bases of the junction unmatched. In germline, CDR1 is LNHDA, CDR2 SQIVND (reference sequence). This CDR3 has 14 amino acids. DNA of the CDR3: TGTGCCAGTAGTAGACAGGGGATTAATGAAAAACTGTTTTTT. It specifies CASSRQGINEKLFF.

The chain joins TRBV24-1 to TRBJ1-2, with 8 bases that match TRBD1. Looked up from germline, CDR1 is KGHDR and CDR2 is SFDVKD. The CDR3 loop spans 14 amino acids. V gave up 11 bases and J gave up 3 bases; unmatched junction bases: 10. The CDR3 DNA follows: TGTGCCATCTGCCAGGGGGCGCAGGACTATGGCTACACCTTC. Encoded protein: CAICQGAQDYGYTF.

CDR3 loop: CASRKPGQLNYGYTF. The CDR3 region has the DNA TGTGCCAGTAGAAAACCGGGACAACTTAACTATGGCTACACCTTC. This sequence joins TRBV19 and TRBJ1-2, with D possibly TRBD1 on 6 matching bases. V lost 6 bases and J lost 1, with 15 bases in between. The CDR3 runs to 15 residues. The germline V gene has CDR1 LNHDA and CDR2 SQIVND (reference sequence).

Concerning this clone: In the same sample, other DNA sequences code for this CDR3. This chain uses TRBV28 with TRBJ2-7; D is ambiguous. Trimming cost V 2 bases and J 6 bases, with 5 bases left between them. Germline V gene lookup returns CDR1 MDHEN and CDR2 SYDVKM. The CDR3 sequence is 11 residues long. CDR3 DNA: TGTGCCAGCAGTTTAGAGCGCGAGCAGTACTTC. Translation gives CASSLEREQYF.

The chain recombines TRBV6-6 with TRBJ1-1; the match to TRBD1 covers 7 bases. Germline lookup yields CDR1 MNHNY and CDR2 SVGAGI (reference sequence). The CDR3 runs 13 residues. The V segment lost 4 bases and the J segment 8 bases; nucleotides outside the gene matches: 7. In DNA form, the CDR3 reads TGTGCCAGCAGTTCCGACAGGGCGGGGGAAGCTTTCTTT. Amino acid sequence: CASSSDRAGEAFF.

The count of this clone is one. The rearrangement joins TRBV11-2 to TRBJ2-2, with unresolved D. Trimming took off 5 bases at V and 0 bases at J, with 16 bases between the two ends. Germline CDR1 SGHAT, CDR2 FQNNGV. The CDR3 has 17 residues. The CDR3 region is CASSRISTLANTGELFF. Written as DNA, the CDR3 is TGTGCCAGCAGCCGGATTTCGACACTCGCGAACACCGGGGAGCTGTTTTTT.

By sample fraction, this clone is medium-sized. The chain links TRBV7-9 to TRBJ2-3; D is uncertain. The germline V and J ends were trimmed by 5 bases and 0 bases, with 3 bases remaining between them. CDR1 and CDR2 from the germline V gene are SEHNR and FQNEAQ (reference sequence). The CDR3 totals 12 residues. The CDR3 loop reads CASSRSTDTQYF. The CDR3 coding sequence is TGTGCCAGCAGCCGGAGCACAGATACGCAGTATTTT.